These 9 T cell receptor beta chains came from one sample sequenced in a study of neoadjuvant nivolumab and ipilimumab in lung cancer. The assay was immunoSEQ multiplex PCR, and TCRdb's table has in-frame clones only and misses some. Here the sample spans approximately 13,000 clones, around 70% being singletons. The sequences come from peripheral blood, collected after neoadjuvant nivolumab, alone or with ipilimumab, at or shortly before surgery. The receptor source for this set is an adult with non-small cell lung cancer.

V gene TRBV5-4 combines with J gene TRBJ2-7; 8 bases match TRBD1. Per germline, CDR1 SGHNT and CDR2 YYREEE (reference sequence). Unmatched junction bases numbered 2, after V lost 4 bases and J lost 2 bases. The CDR3 is 13 amino acids. Here the CDR3 DNA reads TGTGCCAGCAGCGGGGGACAGGCCTACGAGCAGTACTTC. Amino acid sequence: CASSGGQAYEQYF. Full variable domain (outside the CDR3, taken from reference TRBV5-4 and TRBJ2-7): ETGVTQSPTHLIKTRGQQVTLRCSSQSGHNTVSWYQQALGQGPQFIFQYYREEENGRGNFPPRFSGLQFPNYSSELNVNALELDDSALYLCASSGGQAYEQYFGPGTRLTVT.

The chain links TRBV18 to TRBJ1-5; D call uncertain. The CDR3 has 13 residues. Germline loops: CDR1 KGHSH, CDR2 LQKENI. The V and J ends lost 3 bases and 0 bases respectively, with 3 bases between them. CDR3 in amino acids: CASSPYSNQPQHF. In nucleotides, the CDR3 is TGTGCCAGCTCACCCTATAGCAATCAGCCCCAGCATTTT.

This clone was counted once. The chain couples TRBV11-3 to TRBJ2-5, with a tentative D call TRBD1 (6 bases). The CDR3 sequence is 14 residues long. Germline assignment: CDR1 SGHNT and CDR2 YENEEA. V dropped 5 bases and J dropped 5 bases, with 15 bases sitting between them. CDR3 residues: CASSPGQMAETQYF. CDR3 sequence (DNA): TGTGCCAGCAGCCCCGGACAGATGGCGGAGACCCAGTACTTC.

The V and J genes are TRBV6-5 and TRBJ2-7, with 8 bases matching TRBD2. V lost 5 bases and J lost 4; bases outside the gene matches: 7. Germline CDR1 is MNHEY and CDR2 is SVGAGI. CDR3 length: 14 amino acids. Here the CDR3 reads CASSVAGKGYEQYF. The CDR3 DNA follows: TGTGCCAGCAGTGTAGCGGGGAAAGGTTACGAGCAGTACTTC.

The chain links TRBV6-5 to TRBJ2-7, with 7 positions matching TRBD1. Per the germline V gene, CDR1 is MNHEY and CDR2 is SVGAGI. V trimming: 10 bases; J trimming: 1 base; junction bases outside the gene matches: 13. The CDR3 is made up of 15 amino acids. CDR3 DNA sequence: TGTGCCACCAAGGGCTGGACAGGACAATCCTACGAGCAGTACTTC. This sequence encodes CATKGWTGQSYEQYF.

The V gene is TRBV2, the J gene TRBJ2-3; D gene ambiguous. This CDR3 region has 14 residues. V lost 4 bases, J lost 0 bases, and 8 bases lay in between. In germline, CDR1 is SNHLY, CDR2 FYNNEI. The DNA for the CDR3 is TGTGCCAGCAGTGTGGGCTCCAGCACAGATACGCAGTATTTT. Translated, it gives CASSVGSSTDTQYF.

The rearrangement joins TRBV11-2 to TRBJ2-7; 11 bases are shared with TRBD2. The V gene's germline CDR1 is SGHAT and CDR2 FQNNGV. CDR3 length: 14 amino acids. The V and J ends lost 5 bases and 2 bases, in that order; junction bases with no gene match: 2. The CDR3 DNA reads TGTGCCAGCAGCGAGACTAGCGGGACCTACGAGCAGTACTTC. This gives the protein CASSETSGTYEQYF.

This clone has just a few counts. The chain recombines TRBV5-1 with TRBJ2-1, with D unclear. V lost 0 bases to trimming and J lost 3 bases, with 10 bases between them. The CDR3 spans 15 residues. Per germline, CDR1 SGHRS and CDR2 YFSETQ. The CDR3 nucleotides are TGCGCCAGCAGCTTGGAGACCATAAGCTACAATGAGCAGTTCTTC. Its translation: CASSLETISYNEQFF.

The chain uses TRBV7-9 and TRBJ1-1, with 10 bases aligning to TRBD1. This CDR3 region has 14 residues. CDR1 SEHNR and CDR2 FQNEAQ come from the germline V gene (reference sequence). Unmatched junction bases numbered 5, after V lost 5 bases and J lost 5 bases. The CDR3 DNA is TGTGCCAGCAGCACGCGACAGGGGGCTACTGAAGCTTTCTTT. Encoded protein: CASSTRQGATEAFF. Supplemented by reference TRBV7-9 and TRBJ1-1, the full variable domain reads DTGVSQNPRHKITKRGQNVTFRCDPISEHNRLYWYRQTLGQGPEFLTYFQNEAQLEKSRLLSDRFSAERPKGSFSTLEIQRTEQGDSAMYLCASSTRQGATEAFFGQGTRLTVV.